These 5 T cell receptor beta chains share one sample of origin, sequenced in a study of blood T cell repertoires in COVID-19. Some clones are missing from TCRdb's copy, which holds only in-frame ones; the method was immunoSEQ multiplex PCR. Among about 210,000 clones listed, 85% were seen once. Sequenced sample: PBMCs or T cells enriched from blood (not recorded which). The origin of the receptors is a man aged 35 to 55 who had recovered from COVID-19.

The V gene is TRBV4-1, the J gene TRBJ1-2; D not resolved. Germline V gene sequence: CDR1 MGHRA, CDR2 YSYEKL. The CDR3 runs to 16 residues. With 1 base removed from V and 2 bases from J, the gap between germline ends came to 14 bases. The CDR3: CASSQVGLAGNYGYTF. The DNA for the CDR3 is TGCGCCAGCAGCCAAGTCGGGTTGGCCGGAAACTATGGCTACACCTTC.

The chain is built from TRBV5-1 and TRBJ2-1, with a possible D match to TRBD2 (5 bases). CDR3 length: 15 amino acids. V lost 1 base and J lost 1, with 9 bases in between. CDR1 is SGHRS, CDR2 YFSETQ, per germline. CDR3 coding DNA: TGCGCCAGCAGCTTGTCGACGGGGTCCTACAATGAGCAGTTCTTC. It specifies CASSLSTGSYNEQFF.

The genes are TRBV28 and TRBJ1-5; 7 nucleotides line up with TRBD1. V shed 6 bases and J 3 bases; nucleotides not matched to a gene: 8. The CDR3 is 15 amino acids. Germline V gives CDR1 MDHEN, CDR2 SYDVKM. CDR3 nucleotide sequence: TGTGCCAGCAGCCCGGACAGGAGATTCAATCAGCCCCAGCATTTT. It encodes CASSPDRRFNQPQHF.

This chain joins TRBV5-8 and TRBJ1-1; tentatively, D is TRBD1 (5 bases). This CDR3 spans 13 amino acids. Germline CDR1 reads SGHTS; CDR2 reads YDEGEE. Trimming took 4 bases from V and 8 from J, leaving 15 bases between them. As DNA, the CDR3 is TGTGCCAGCAGCCAGGGATTGGACCGAGAAGCTTTCTTT. It translates to CASSQGLDREAFF.

The chain carries TRBV15 and TRBJ2-2; 9 bases line up with TRBD1. Germline loops: CDR1 LNHNV, CDR2 YYDKDF (reference sequence). The ends lost 5 bases at V and 4 bases at J; junction bases unmatched: 8. This CDR3 contains 16 residues. CDR3 sequence: CATSHSGTGLTGELFF. The CDR3, as DNA: TGTGCCACCAGCCATTCCGGGACAGGGCTCACCGGGGAGCTGTTTTTT.